This T cell receptor (beta chain) was retrieved from a study of blood T cells in healthy people across ages (dated by TCRdb to the mid-2010s). For context, the study as a whole: Template switching captured roughly one uniquely barcoded TCR beta cDNA molecule per two T cells in model experiments. Using deep sequencing normalized with unique cDNA molecular identifiers, the study measured how TCR beta repertoire diversity changes with age. Donors were grouped into four age groups: young (average roughly 16 years), middle-aged (under 40), aged (around 60) and long-lived (just over 80). To avoid experimental bias, donors of different ages were spread randomly across the sequencing lanes. Two additional independent replicas of 1 million unique cDNA reads from the same blood draw were analyzed for two donors (one aged 18 to 30 and one aged 80 or older).

A note on this clonotype: Its antigen remains undetermined. No qualities accompany the bases; no much larger clone lies one base away.

The donors were 40 or so Caucasian individuals from Russia, aged 6 to 90 years, who were systemically healthy. Roughly 10 milliliters of peripheral blood were drawn from each donor into EDTA-treated Vacutainer tubes. Ficoll-Paque density-gradient centrifugation was used to isolate PBMCs, with at least 6 million per sample. Total RNA was extracted from PBMCs with Trizol reagent, with at least 5 micrograms obtained per sample. The percentages of naive CD45RAhigh/CD27high T cells were determined by flow cytometry on a PBMC aliquot from every donor. The protocol used for the library was 5' RACE. Sequencer: Illumina HiSeq 2500. The second PCR ran for about 7 to 11 cycles and used a J-beta primer mix along with a sample-barcoded 5' primer. Each TCR beta cDNA molecule received a unique molecular identifier from a template-switch 5' adaptor carrying 12 random nucleotides. Each sample yielded at least 2.5 million CDR3-containing paired-end reads. The Mint cDNA synthesis kit, primed by a TRBC-specific oligonucleotide, was used to synthesize first-strand cDNA from all RNA. Following uracil-DNA glycosylase treatment, a first 18-cycle PCR with universal primers M1SS and BC2_uni_R was performed on all cDNA. The study's processing was this. Each sample was normalized by randomly selecting 1 million high-quality reads, each carrying a distinct molecular identifier. Instead of being binned into consensus sequences, reads with shared molecular identifiers were discarded. CDR3 identification, clonotype clustering and error correction used MiTCR with a Q25 quality threshold and the strictest error-elimination algorithm. A nonparametric unseen species model with Euler transformation was used to estimate a lower bound on total TCR beta diversity. The public reads were run again by TCRdb, first through fastp at Q25 and then through MiXCR, and only productive beta chains were kept. Entries that share a CDR3 protein sequence are merged under the most common genes and DNA. TCRdb assigned the V and J calls; the authors' analysis was not used. This sample has roughly 2 million distinct CDR3 sequences in its table, and about 50% of those were observed once. The ten biggest clones cover around 2.1% of the sample.

CDR1 LGHDT and CDR2 YNNKEL are derived from the germline V gene (reference sequence). Reading from cysteine to phenylalanine, the CDR3 counts 14 amino acids. Just CDR3 DNA is preserved here, 42 bases in frame from base 1. Trimming leaves V shorter by 2 bases and J shorter by 4 bases, with the junction holding 4 bases beyond the gene matches. The full study reports these points: Compared with the aged group, the long-lived group had more naive CD4+ T cells, fewer expanded clones and increased TCR diversity, a pattern suggesting age selection. Donor CMV infection status was unknown, potentially confounding age-related changes in expanded clonotypes. As age increased, observed TCR beta diversity per million T cells dropped in a roughly linear way, and a significant reduction was already evident by age 40. Observed TCR beta diversity correlated strongly with the percentage of naive T cells measured by flow cytometry. Conclusive comparison of naive and antigen-experienced compartments was prevented by the profiling of bulk unsorted PBMCs. Estimates of total diversity based on one million sequenced T cells were considered lower bounds and underestimates.

The clonotype comes from a woman in her 40s in good health. Rearrangement joined TRBV3-1 to TRBJ2-7, and 8 junctional nucleotides match TRBD1. Sequencing was performed on blood. Here is the DNA: TGTGCCAGCAGCCAAATAACAGGGGGATACGAGCAGTACTTC. It translates to CASSQITGGYEQYF.